This T cell receptor (beta chain) was documented in a study of OX40 agonist ivuxolimab in advanced cancers. In terms of the full investigation: Ivuxolimab was an agonistic, fully human IgG2 monoclonal antibody directed against OX40 (CD134), a costimulatory receptor. Intravenous ivuxolimab was administered to patients every 2 weeks at six dose levels: 0.01, 0.1, 0.3, 1.5, 3 and 10 mg/kg. Of the roughly 54 patients in dose escalation, some 20 had hepatocellular carcinoma, around 15 had melanoma, 9 had renal cell carcinoma and 9 had head and neck cancer. The dose-escalation cohort was 80% to 90% male with a mean age of roughly 60 years, ranging from about 23 to 85. Prior anti-PD-1, anti-PD-L1 or anti-CTLA-4 therapy was permitted, and 30% to 45% of dose-escalation patients had received checkpoint inhibitors. Partial responses were achieved by three dose-escalation patients, of whom one had hepatocellular carcinoma and two had cutaneous melanoma. The purpose of peripheral TCRbeta sequencing was to test whether ivuxolimab changed TCR sequence diversity and led to clonal T-cell expansion. The paper describes the monotherapy dose-escalation part (N = 52 patients) of the phase I trial of ivuxolimab. Points the paper makes about the study in general: After ivuxolimab, more expanded clones were found on average in CD8+ T cells than in CD4+ T cells. At doses of 0.1 to 3.0 mg/kg, clonal expansion of both CD4+ and CD8+ blood T cells was observed from baseline to week 6. Antigen specificity was not determined for the clonally expanded peripheral T cells. Low levels of normalized T-cell clonal expansion were also seen in some patients who did not respond. In the 0.1-3.0 mg/kg groups, partial responders were among the patients with the lowest normalized peripheral clonal expansion, particularly in CD8+ T cells.

The germline V gene sets CDR1 to SNHLY and CDR2 to FYNNEI. V is clipped by 4 bases and J by 5 bases, and the sequence between their germline boundaries is 8 bases long. The CDR3 covers 12 residues, taking in both the cysteine and the phenylalanine. The DNA shown is the 36-base CDR3, in frame from base 1. For sequencing of the TCRbeta CDR3 region, genomic DNA was extracted from the sorted cells. The immunoSEQ Assay was used for sequencing of TCRbeta CDR3 regions. TCRdb limited this immuneACCESS table to in-frame rearrangements with V and J called. A share of clones is missing; checked studies link under half to unresolved V genes, and the rest is unexplained. This sample has about 73,000 clones in its table, and around nine tenths of those were observed once. The ten largest make up 0.44% of the sample. For this clone: The antigen this receptor binds is unknown. There are no base qualities to consult, and no much larger clone falls within one base.

The trial excluded patients who had a history of autoimmune disease or were on systemic immunosuppression. In every dose cohort, peripheral blood was drawn for TCR sequencing at baseline, cycle 4 day 1, and cycle 7 day 1. Samples were obtained from an open-label, multicenter, first-in-human phase I dose-escalation trial of ivuxolimab. Adults with locally advanced or metastatic melanoma, renal cell carcinoma, hepatocellular carcinoma or head and neck squamous cell carcinoma were enrolled in the trial. Before TCR sequencing, CD4+ T cells and CD8+ T cells were sorted from peripheral blood as separate populations.

The rearrangement combines TRBV2 with TRBJ2-5, with TRBD2 as a weak D call on 5 bases. This specimen consisted of CD4+ or CD8+ T cells sorted from blood, obtained in a trial of the OX40 agonist ivuxolimab. The receptor comes from an adult with an advanced solid tumor such as melanoma, head and neck, liver or kidney cancer. The CDR3: CASSVRDETQYF. The DNA sequence is given as TGTGCCAGCAGTGTCCGGGATGAGACCCAGTACTTC. The CDR3, completed at both ends by the reference TRBV2 and TRBJ2-5 genes, gives the full variable domain EPEVTQTPSHQVTQMGQEVILRCVPISNHLYFYWYRQILGQKVEFLVSFYNNEISEKSEIFDDQFSVERPDGSNFTLKIRSTKLEDSAMYFCASSVRDETQYFGPGTRLLVL.